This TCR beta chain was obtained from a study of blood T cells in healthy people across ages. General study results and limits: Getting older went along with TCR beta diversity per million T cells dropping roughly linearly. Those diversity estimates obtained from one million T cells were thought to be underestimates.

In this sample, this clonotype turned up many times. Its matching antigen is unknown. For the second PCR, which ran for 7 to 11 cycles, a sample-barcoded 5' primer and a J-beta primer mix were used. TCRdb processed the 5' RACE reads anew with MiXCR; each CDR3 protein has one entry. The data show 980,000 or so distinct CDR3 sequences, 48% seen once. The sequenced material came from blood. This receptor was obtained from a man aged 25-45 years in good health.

Here the CDR3 reads CASSANYNEQFF. CDR3 nucleotide sequence: TGTGCCAGCAGTGCCAATTACAATGAGCAGTTCTTC. V usage is TRBV12-3 or TRBV12-4 and J usage is TRBJ2-1; no reliable D call. The CDR3 extends over 12 amino acids. Trimming took off 5 bases at V and 4 bases at J, with 6 bases between the two ends.